The 9 T cell receptor beta chains below all came from one sample that was sequenced in a study of cytomegalovirus exposure and HLA in healthy donors. PCR involved 60 Vbeta and 13 Jbeta primers. Sequencing was performed with immunoSEQ multiplex PCR; in TCRdb, only in-frame clones are kept and a portion is missing. Among more than 100,000 clones listed, around 10% were seen once. Sequenced material: PBMCs. The receptors shown here come from a woman aged 40 to 50 in good health and CMV-seropositive.

The chain joins TRBV5-6 to TRBJ1-5; 7 positions agree with TRBD1. Unmatched junction bases numbered 20, after V lost 4 bases and J lost 7 bases. The CDR3 has 18 amino acids. CDR1 is SGHDT and CDR2 is YYEEEE in the germline V gene. CDR3 region: CASSRGTVGVSGGQPQHF. Written as DNA, the CDR3 is TGTGCCAGCAGCAGGGGGACAGTTGGGGTATCGGGCGGGCAGCCCCAGCATTTT.

This clone appeared a few times. The CDR3 DNA sequence: TGCAGCGCCCGACAGGGGAACACCGGGGAGCTGTTTTTT. This gives the protein CSARQGNTGELFF. The gene calls are TRBV29-1 and TRBJ2-2; the match to TRBD1 covers 7 bases. J was trimmed by 1 base and V by 7 bases; bases with no gene match: 3. There are 13 residues in the CDR3. Germline CDR1 SQVTM, CDR2 ANQGSEA.

The V call is TRBV5-1, the J call TRBJ1-2; TRBD1 is a possible D gene (5 bases). The CDR3 contains 16 residues. Germline loops: CDR1 SGHRS, CDR2 YFSETQ. V lost 3 bases and J lost 4, with 19 bases in between. CDR3 DNA sequence: TGCGCCAGCAGCTGGGGCTACTCCGACAGAATCTATGGCTACACCTTC. It translates to CASSWGYSDRIYGYTF.

This clone has only a few counts. The V call is TRBV19, the J call TRBJ2-1, with 7 positions matching TRBD2. Per the germline V gene, CDR1 is LNHDA and CDR2 is SQIVND (reference sequence). This CDR3 is 18 amino acids long. J gave up 0 bases and V 1 base, and 9 bases lay outside the gene matches. The CDR3, as DNA: TGTGCCAGTAGTATAGCAGCCACCGGCGGGGGCTCCTACAATGAGCAGTTCTTC. It codes for CASSIAATGGGSYNEQFF.

The CDR3 region is CASSLEPSIGGTNTGELFF. CDR3 nucleotide sequence: TGTGCCAGCAGCTTGGAACCATCTATCGGCGGGACCAACACCGGGGAGCTGTTTTTT. The gene calls are TRBV5-4 and TRBJ2-2, with a possible D match to TRBD2 (6 bases). The CDR3 has 19 residues. Germline V lookup: CDR1 SGHNT, CDR2 YYREEE (reference sequence). V lost 0 bases and J lost 2, with 20 bases in between.

The chain employs TRBV7-3 and TRBJ1-3, with D possibly matching TRBD1 (5 bases). Trimming shortened V by 5 bases and J by 0 bases, and 11 bases separated the two germline ends. Germline V CDR1 and CDR2: SGHTA, FQGTGA. The CDR3 has 15 amino acids. The CDR3 coding sequence is TGTGCCAGCAGCCGGGACGGGAGCTCTGGAAACACCATATATTTT. Translation gives CASSRDGSSGNTIYF.

J is TRBJ1-2 and V is TRBV13; 7 bases align to TRBD1. Germline V gene lookup returns CDR1 PRHDT and CDR2 FYEKMQ (reference sequence). The CDR3 extends over 15 amino acids. V dropped 3 bases and J dropped 0; count of bases not matched to a gene: 4. CDR3 sequence reads: CASSLRTGANYGYTF. The CDR3 nucleotides are TGTGCCAGCAGCTTGAGGACAGGAGCTAACTATGGCTACACCTTC.

This rearrangement joins TRBV2 to TRBJ1-1; D remains unclear. The CDR3 runs to 14 residues. Between the trimmed V and J ends, which lost 4 bases and 4 bases, there was a span of 13 bases. Germline lookup yields CDR1 SNHLY and CDR2 FYNNEI. The chain's CDR3 is CASSVDKRSTEAFF. CDR3 sequence (DNA): TGTGCCAGCAGTGTTGATAAGCGGAGCACTGAAGCTTTCTTT.

V gene TRBV7-2 combines with J gene TRBJ2-2; TRBD1 matches 8 bases. The germline V gene has CDR1 SGHTA and CDR2 FQGNSA. The CDR3 covers 16 residues. J was trimmed by 3 bases and V by 1 base; bases with no gene match: 4. Here the CDR3 reads CASSLGPGQDTGELFF. The DNA for the CDR3 is TGTGCCAGCAGCTTAGGTCCGGGACAGGACACCGGGGAGCTGTTTTTT. Combining the CDR3 with reference TRBV7-2 and TRBJ2-2 gives the whole variable domain GAGVSQSPSNKVTEKGKDVELRCDPISGHTALYWYRQSLGQGLEFLIYFQGNSAPDKSGLPSDRFSAERTGGSVSTLTIQRTQQEDSAVYLCASSLGPGQDTGELFFGEGSRLTVL.